This T cell receptor beta chain was sequenced in a study of blood T cell repertoires in COVID-19. Study-wide background: Researchers got acute and convalescent COVID-19 samples from the United States, Italy and Spain. PBMCs, B-cell-depleted T cells, or T cells were the source of the cDNA or gDNA that made up the material.

In the authors' methods: Reference gene primer amplification yielded estimated nucleated cell counts. Profiling relied on immunoSEQ multiplex PCR, and the TCRdb table lists in-frame clones only, not all of them. The DNA gave D and trimming, while V, J and clone size come from that table. The data hold around 170,000 clones, with roughly four fifths observed a single time. The germline CDR1 and CDR2 sequences are MNHNS and SASEGT. This CDR3 region has 14 residues. The V end was cut by 2 bases, the J end by 4 bases, with 11 bases between. Input material: peripheral blood. This TCR came from a human donor in a cohort sampled during active COVID-19. The rearrangement joins TRBV6-1 to TRBJ1-2, with D tentatively TRBD1 (5 bases). The CDR3 coding sequence is TGTGCCAGCAGTGAATCGGCCAGGGCCTATGGCTACACCTTC. Translated: CASSESARAYGYTF.